This T cell receptor (beta chain) was retrieved from a study of cytomegalovirus exposure and HLA in healthy donors. The data were produced by immunoSEQ multiplex PCR, yet TCRdb's version contains in-frame clones alone and is incomplete. The sample records about 130,000 clones, roughly 90% being singletons. The CDR3 covers 15 residues. The germline V gene encodes CDR1 SGHRS and CDR2 YFSETQ. Trimming cost V 9 bases and J 3 bases; bases outside gene matches: 8. Specimen: PBMCs. The genes are TRBV5-1 and TRBJ2-2, with 10 bases identical to TRBD2. The TCR was taken from a man between 25 and 39 years old in good health and CMV-seronegative. CDR3 loop: CATYTGTSDTGELFF. CDR3 DNA sequence: TGCGCCACCTACACCGGGACTAGCGACACCGGGGAGCTGTTTTTT. Looking up the rest from reference TRBV5-1 and TRBJ2-2 gives the full variable domain: KAGVTQTPRYLIKTRGQQVTLSCSPISGHRSVSWYQQTPGQGLQFLFEYFSETQRNKGNFPGRFSGRQFSNSRSEMNVSTLELGDSALYLCATYTGTSDTGELFFGEGSRLTVL.